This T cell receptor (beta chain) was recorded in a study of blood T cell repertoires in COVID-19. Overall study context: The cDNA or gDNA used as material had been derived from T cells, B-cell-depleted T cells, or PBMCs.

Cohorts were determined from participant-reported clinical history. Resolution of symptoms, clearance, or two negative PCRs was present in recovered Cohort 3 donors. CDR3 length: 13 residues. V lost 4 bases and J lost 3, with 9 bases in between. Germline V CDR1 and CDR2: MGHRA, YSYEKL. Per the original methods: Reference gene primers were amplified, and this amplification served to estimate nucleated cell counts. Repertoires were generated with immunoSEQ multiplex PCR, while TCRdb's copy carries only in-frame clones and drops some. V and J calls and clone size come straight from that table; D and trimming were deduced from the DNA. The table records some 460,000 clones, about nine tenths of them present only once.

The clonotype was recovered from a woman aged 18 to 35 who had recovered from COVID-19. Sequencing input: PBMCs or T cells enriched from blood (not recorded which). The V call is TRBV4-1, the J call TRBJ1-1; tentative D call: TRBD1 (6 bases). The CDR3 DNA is TGCGCCAGCAGCCCCCCAGGGGACACTGAAGCTTTCTTT. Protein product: CASSPPGDTEAFF.